Below are 19 T cell receptor beta chains sequenced from a single sample in a study of T-cell reconstitution after alpha-beta-depleted transplantation in children. Unique molecular identifiers tagged the TCRbeta library. TCRdb independently ran MiXCR on the PCR reads; one entry per CDR3 protein. The data hold roughly 670,000 distinct CDR3 sequences, with roughly 13% observed a single time. Sequenced material: PBMCs, taken before TCRalphabeta/CD19-depleted stem cell transplant. The receptor source for this set is a girl aged 2 to 10 with congenital amegakaryocytic thrombocytopenia, due to receive a stem cell transplant.

The sample holds many counts of this clonotype. The chain is built from TRBV5-1 and TRBJ2-7, with D perhaps given as TRBD1 or TRBD2 (6 bases each). The CDR3 has 14 residues. Germline V gene lookup returns CDR1 SGHRS and CDR2 YFSETQ. V was clipped by 4 bases and J by 2 bases, with 13 bases between them. The CDR3 coding sequence is TGCGCCAGCAGCACGGGGGCCGTCACCTACGAGCAGTACTTC. It specifies CASSTGAVTYEQYF.

In this sample, this clonotype turned up many times. The rearrangement joins TRBV5-1 to TRBJ2-1; no definite D call. In germline, CDR1 is SGHRS, CDR2 YFSETQ. CDR3 length: 15 residues. Trimming removed 0 bases from V and 0 bases from J, with 7 bases in between. CDR3 sequence: CASSLVADSYNEQFF. The CDR3 DNA reads as TGCGCCAGCAGCTTGGTGGCGGACTCCTACAATGAGCAGTTCTTC.

This clonotype was recorded at least ten times. The chain is built from TRBV7-9 and TRBJ2-2; D is unclear. V dropped 5 bases and J dropped 4 bases, with 11 bases sitting between them. CDR1 and CDR2 (germline): SEHNR, FQNEAQ (reference sequence). The CDR3 has 14 residues. Here the CDR3 reads CASSPLQGTGELFF. CDR3 nucleotide sequence: TGTGCCAGCAGCCCTTTACAAGGCACCGGGGAGCTGTTTTTT.

In this sample, this clonotype turned up many times. V is TRBV20-1 and J is TRBJ2-1; possibly TRBD2 for D (5 bases). V was cut by 3 bases and J by 8 bases, with 14 bases left in between. Germline assignment: CDR1 DFQATT and CDR2 SNEGSKA (reference sequence). The length of the CDR3 is 13 residues. CDR3 protein: CSASPEGSDEQFF. CDR3 in DNA: TGCAGTGCTAGTCCAGAGGGTAGCGATGAGCAGTTCTTC.

The chain combines TRBV29-1 with TRBJ2-1; 9 nucleotides match TRBD2. The V gene's germline CDR1 is SQVTM and CDR2 ANQGSEA. The CDR3 has 14 residues. V lost 4 bases, J lost 8 bases, and 9 bases stayed unmatched. In DNA form, the CDR3 reads TGCAGCGTTGTGCGGGAGGGCCGTGGGCATGAGCAGTTCTTC. It translates to CSVVREGRGHEQFF.

This clonotype was detected many times. V usage is TRBV5-1 and J usage is TRBJ1-1; no firm D call. Per the germline V gene, CDR1 is SGHRS and CDR2 is YFSETQ. This CDR3 is built from 14 residues. Trimming shortened V by 2 bases and J by 1 base, and 9 bases separated the two germline ends. The CDR3 bases are TGCGCCAGCAGCTTTACCGGCGGGAACACTGAAGCTTTCTTT. This gives the protein CASSFTGGNTEAFF.

The rearrangement uses TRBV20-1 and TRBJ2-7; D is possibly TRBD1 or TRBD2 (6 bases each). This CDR3 has 13 residues. Germline-derived CDR1 and CDR2 are DFQATT and SNEGSKA (reference sequence). V lost 6 bases and J 1 base, leaving 13 bases between the germline ends. The CDR3 protein is CSAGGGISYEQYF. The CDR3 DNA reads as TGCAGTGCAGGGGGAGGCATTTCCTACGAGCAGTACTTC.

V gene TRBV7-3 combines with J gene TRBJ2-1; the D call may be TRBD1 or TRBD2 (6 bases each). Deletions cut 4 bases from V and 8 bases from J, with 15 bases between. CDR1 SGHTA and CDR2 FQGTGA come from the germline V gene. This CDR3 comprises 14 residues. The CDR3 DNA reads TGTGCCAGCAGCTCTTTGCCCGGGGGCTATGAGCAGTTCTTC. This codes for CASSSLPGGYEQFF.

This chain links TRBV5-1 with TRBJ2-4, with 10 bases aligning to TRBD1. V gave up 0 bases and J gave up 7 bases; unmatched junction bases: 4. The CDR3 sequence is 15 residues long. Germline values: CDR1 SGHRS, CDR2 YFSETQ. In nucleotides, the CDR3 is TGCGCCAGCAGCTTGGTTGAGGACAGGGGGAACATTCAGTACTTC. It encodes CASSLVEDRGNIQYF.

This clonotype was observed at least ten times. This sequence joins TRBV20-1 and TRBJ1-3, with no clear D. V dropped 6 bases and J dropped 1 base, with 7 bases sitting between them. Germline V gene lookup returns CDR1 DFQATT and CDR2 SNEGSKA (reference sequence). This CDR3 comprises 12 residues. The CDR3 spells CSAPSSGNTIYF. The DNA of the CDR3 is TGCAGTGCACCCTCTTCTGGAAACACCATATATTTT.

This clonotype was observed a few times. The rearrangement joins TRBV7-2 to TRBJ2-7, with D possibly TRBD1 on 5 matching bases. The CDR3 spans 13 residues. Between the trimmed V and J ends, which lost 5 bases and 4 bases, there was a span of 12 bases. The germline V gene has CDR1 SGHTA and CDR2 FQGNSA. CDR3 region: CASSPQGVYEQYF. DNA of the CDR3: TGTGCCAGCAGCCCGCAAGGGGTGTACGAGCAGTACTTC.

This clonotype was observed a few times. This chain joins TRBV12-3 or TRBV12-4 and TRBJ2-7, with D possibly being TRBD1 (6 bases). V lost 6 bases and J 2 bases, leaving 17 bases between the germline ends. This CDR3 is 15 amino acids long. CDR3 region: CASSPGVESPYEQYF. Written as DNA, the CDR3 is TGTGCCAGCAGCCCAGGGGTGGAGTCCCCCTACGAGCAGTACTTC.

This clonotype was counted many times. The chain has TRBV29-1 and TRBJ1-6; no clear D gene. The CDR3 contains 13 residues. The germline V gene encodes CDR1 SQVTM and CDR2 ANQGSEA. V shed 2 bases and J shed 9 bases, with 11 bases lying between them. The CDR3 DNA reads as TGCAGCGTTGAAATTGTAGAGGGTTCACCCCTCCACTTT. Amino acids: CSVEIVEGSPLHF. Using reference TRBV29-1 and TRBJ1-6 for the parts outside the CDR3, the full variable domain is SAVISQKPSRDICQRGTSLTIQCQVDSQVTMMFWYRQQPGQSLTLIATANQGSEATYESGFVIDKFPISRPNLTFSTLTVSNMSPEDSSIYLCSVEIVEGSPLHFGNGTRLTVT.

In this sample, this clonotype turned up a few times. This chain links TRBV11-1 with TRBJ2-1; D is possibly TRBD2 (6 bases). Germline CDR1 and CDR2: SGHAT and FQDESV (reference sequence). Between the trimmed V and J ends, which lost 5 bases and 8 bases, there was a span of 19 bases. CDR3 size: 15 residues. The CDR3 reads CASSIQRVSYDEQFF. The CDR3 DNA reads TGTGCCAGCAGCATCCAGCGGGTTTCGTACGATGAGCAGTTCTTC.

This clonotype was recorded at least ten times. This sequence joins TRBV12-3 or TRBV12-4 and TRBJ2-7, with unresolved D. Trimming took off 5 bases at V and 2 bases at J, with 10 bases between the two ends. This CDR3 region has 13 residues. DNA for the CDR3: TGTGCCAGCAGTCCTATAGCCGCCTACGAGCAGTACTTC. Amino acids: CASSPIAAYEQYF.

This clonotype has a count of ten or more. The J gene is TRBJ2-2, the V gene TRBV5-1; D call uncertain. Germline values: CDR1 SGHRS, CDR2 YFSETQ. V lost 4 bases, J lost 8 bases, and 21 bases lay in between. The CDR3 has 16 residues. The CDR3 reads CASSPSQSQVVGELFF. CDR3 DNA sequence: TGCGCCAGCAGCCCTAGTCAGTCCCAGGTCGTAGGGGAGCTGTTTTTT.

The table lists this clonotype with a few counts. The chain is built from TRBV2 and TRBJ1-5; perhaps TRBD1 as D (6 bases). CDR3 size: 15 residues. The V and J ends lost 2 bases and 5 bases respectively, with 13 bases between them. In germline, CDR1 is SNHLY, CDR2 FYNNEI. The CDR3 bases are TGTGCCAGCAGTGAACCACCTACAGGGTATCAGCCCCAGCATTTT. This codes for CASSEPPTGYQPQHF. The whole variable domain, filled in from reference TRBV2 and TRBJ1-5, reads EPEVTQTPSHQVTQMGQEVILRCVPISNHLYFYWYRQILGQKVEFLVSFYNNEISEKSEIFDDQFSVERPDGSNFTLKIRSTKLEDSAMYFCASSEPPTGYQPQHFGDGTRLSIL.

This sequence joins TRBV5-1 and TRBJ2-2, with D hard to call. CDR3 length: 14 amino acids. Trimming pared 5 bases from V and 4 bases from J, leaving 12 bases between. Per the germline V gene, CDR1 is SGHRS and CDR2 is YFSETQ. CDR3: CASSTATLTGELFF. Here the CDR3 DNA reads TGCGCCAGCAGTACCGCGACACTCACCGGGGAGCTGTTTTTT.

This clonotype was observed at least ten times. J is TRBJ2-2 and V is TRBV7-8; TRBD2 is a possible D gene (6 bases). There are 17 residues in the CDR3. The V end was cut by 5 bases, the J end by 0 bases, with 16 bases between. The germline V gene has CDR1 SGHVS and CDR2 FQNEAQ. DNA for the CDR3: TGTGCCAGCAGCCGGCGGTTCCTAGCGCCGAACACCGGGGAGCTGTTTTTT. This codes for CASSRRFLAPNTGELFF.